A selection of T cell receptor beta chains follows, all from one sample in a study of T cell clones after liver transplantation. Some clones are missing from TCRdb's copy, which holds only in-frame ones; the method was immunoSEQ multiplex PCR. This sample has over 70,000 clones, with 75% to 85% found just once. The sequencing here drew on CD4+ T cells from blood, taken 12 months after liver transplant. The receptors were gathered from a human patient who received a liver transplant. Among the T cells, some may be from the graft donor. Each CDR3 is given with its conserved first and last residue. Fields, in order: V gene, J gene, D gene, CDR3 DNA, CDR3 protein. A D gene is named only where the DNA matches it firmly.

v_gene: TRBV4-3
j_gene: TRBJ2-3
d_gene: TRBD2
CDR3nt: TGCGCCAGCAGCCACCCCACTGGGACTAGCGGGAGCACAGATACGCAGTATTTT
CDR3aa: CASSHPTGTSGSTDTQYF

v_gene: TRBV10-3
j_gene: TRBJ2-7
d_gene: NA
CDR3nt: TGTGCCCCGTTTACGTTATTGAGGCGCGAGCAGTACTTC
CDR3aa: CAPFTLLRREQYF

v_gene: TRBV30
j_gene: TRBJ2-2
d_gene: NA
CDR3nt: TGTGCCTGGAGAGAGGGCCACTACACCGGGGAGCTGTTTTTT
CDR3aa: CAWREGHYTGELFF

v_gene: TRBV7-9
j_gene: TRBJ2-6
d_gene: NA
CDR3nt: TGTGCCAGCAGCCCAGGGGTCTCTGGGGCCAACGTCCTGACTTTC
CDR3aa: CASSPGVSGANVLTF

v_gene: TRBV5-1
j_gene: TRBJ1-1
d_gene: TRBD1
CDR3nt: TGCGCCAGCAGCTATCGGACAGGGGACACTGAAGCTTTCTTT
CDR3aa: CASSYRTGDTEAFF

v_gene: TRBV4-2
j_gene: TRBJ1-2
d_gene: NA
CDR3nt: TGTGCCAGCAGCCAAGATCTCGGCACAATTAACTATGGCTACACCTTC
CDR3aa: CASSQDLGTINYGYTF

v_gene: TRBV11-2
j_gene: TRBJ1-3
d_gene: NA
CDR3nt: TGTGCCAGCAGCTTAGTTCCGAACGGAAACACCATATATTTT
CDR3aa: CASSLVPNGNTIYF

v_gene: TRBV6-1
j_gene: TRBJ1-3
d_gene: NA
CDR3nt: TGTGCCAGCAGTGGGGGAGGGGGAAACACCATATATTTT
CDR3aa: CASSGGGGNTIYF

v_gene: TRBV11-2
j_gene: TRBJ2-7
d_gene: NA
CDR3nt: TGTGCCAGCAGCTTAGTCACAGGAACCTACGAGCAGTACTTC
CDR3aa: CASSLVTGTYEQYF

v_gene: TRBV25-1
j_gene: TRBJ1-3
d_gene: NA
CDR3nt: TGTGCCAGCACTTTAGGGGGAAACACCATATATTTT
CDR3aa: CASTLGGNTIYF

v_gene: TRBV29-1
j_gene: TRBJ2-6
d_gene: NA
CDR3nt: TGCAGCGCCCGAACCAGCTCTGGGGCCAACGTCCTGACTTTC
CDR3aa: CSARTSSGANVLTF

v_gene: TRBV2
j_gene: TRBJ1-1
d_gene: TRBD1
CDR3nt: TGTGCCAGCAGTTCTACAGGGGTGGGGAGCCGGTGGAACACTGAAGCTTTCTTT
CDR3aa: CASSSTGVGSRWNTEAFF

v_gene: TRBV6-1
j_gene: TRBJ2-1
d_gene: NA
CDR3nt: TGTGCCAGCAGTGCCCGGGACGGGGCCTACAATGAGCAGTTCTTC
CDR3aa: CASSARDGAYNEQFF

v_gene: TRBV27
j_gene: TRBJ2-5
d_gene: TRBD1
CDR3nt: TGTGCCAGCAGTTCTACAGGGGCAGAGACCCAGTACTTC
CDR3aa: CASSSTGAETQYF

v_gene: TRBV5-5
j_gene: TRBJ1-4
d_gene: NA
CDR3nt: TGTGCCAGCAGCCAAGTCTACAGGACAACTAATGAAAAACTGTTTTTT
CDR3aa: CASSQVYRTTNEKLFF

v_gene: TRBV7-3
j_gene: TRBJ2-3
d_gene: TRBD2
CDR3nt: TGTGCCAGCAGCTCCCGGACTAGCGGGAGGGCAGATACGCAGTATTTT
CDR3aa: CASSSRTSGRADTQYF

v_gene: TRBV5-1
j_gene: TRBJ1-2
d_gene: TRBD1
CDR3nt: TGCGCCAGCAGCTTGGGAGTACAGGGGGGAATCTATGGCTACACCTTC
CDR3aa: CASSLGVQGGIYGYTF